Below, 3 T cell receptor beta chains from the same sample are listed, as sequenced in a study of T cell repertoires in cytomegalovirus infection. These receptors are not linked to any known antigen. TCRdb recomputed calls from the reads with MiXCR, one row per CDR3 protein. This sample carries some 480,000 distinct CDR3 sequences, around a third of them seen once, and the ten largest clones take about 17%. The sample consisted of cultured PBMCs, taken from culture after CMV antigen stimulation. These receptors were collected from a human donor in good health (CMV status not recorded). Some clones in this sample may be carry-over from other donors' samples.

This chain uses TRBV6-1 with TRBJ2-1, with a weak D call TRBD2 (5 bases). The V end was cut by 3 bases, the J end by 10 bases, with 19 bases between. Per germline, CDR1 MNHNS and CDR2 SASEGT. The CDR3 has 15 amino acids. The DNA for the CDR3 is TGTGCCAGCAGTGATACGGGAACCCATATTAGAGAGCAGTTCTTC. As protein: CASSDTGTHIREQFF.

V and J are TRBV18 and TRBJ2-7, with TRBD1 as a possible D gene (5 bases). This CDR3 is built from 15 residues. Germline CDR1 and CDR2: KGHSH and LQKENI. The V gene lost 3 bases and the J gene lost 3 bases, with 15 bases spanning the gap. CDR3: CASSPSERQGYEQYF. Here the CDR3 DNA reads TGTGCCAGCTCACCCTCGGAAAGGCAGGGCTACGAGCAGTACTTC.

V gene TRBV20-1 combines with J gene TRBJ2-1; D is possibly TRBD2 (5 bases). Germline loops: CDR1 DFQATT, CDR2 SNEGSKA (reference sequence). CDR3 size: 14 residues. Trimming pared 1 base from V and 5 bases from J, leaving 12 bases between. As DNA, the CDR3 is TGCAGTGCTAGAGGGCGGGCCAAAAACAATGAGCAGTTCTTC. It yields the protein CSARGRAKNNEQFF.